This TCR beta chain was observed in a study of T cell responses to AZD1222 COVID-19 vaccine. Across the whole study: Second doses at about 4 or about 12 weeks were pooled. General study findings and limits: No day 14 peak samples; only post-peak repertoires were characterized.

In regard to this clone: What it binds is unknown.

Clones were sequenced by immunoSEQ multiplex PCR, and TCRdb holds only the in-frame ones, with some missing. This table holds about 94,000 clones, 88% found once. Germline CDR1 is KGHSH and CDR2 is LQKENI. The CDR3 is made up of 18 amino acids. V lost 2 bases, J lost 5 bases, and 25 bases lay in between. The sequence was obtained from an adult in good health. The sample here was peripheral blood, taken on day 0 of AZD1222 vaccination. The V and J genes are TRBV18 and TRBJ2-7; perhaps TRBD1 as D (5 bases). The CDR3 sequence is CASSPLSGAPQEPDEQYF. CDR3 nucleotides: TGTGCCAGCTCACCATTGTCAGGCGCTCCACAGGAGCCGGACGAGCAGTACTTC.